These T cell receptor beta chains were read from a single sample in a study of early T cells in non-severe SARS-CoV-2 infection. A single record per CDR3 protein comes from TCRdb applying MiXCR to the 5' RACE reads. The data contain 90,000 to 120,000 distinct CDR3 sequences, 11% of them singletons. Sequencing was done on a sample of whole blood. The receptor source for this set is an adult who was a healthcare worker with PCR-confirmed SARS-CoV-2 infection or an uninfected control (not recorded which). Both conserved end residues are part of each CDR3. The order of the fields is D gene, CDR3 length, V gene, clone size, J gene, CDR3 DNA, CDR3 protein. D genes are given only for firm matches. Not every row has a clone size; where given, it reads once, few, many or a size class.

>.|11|TRBV29-1|many|TRBJ2-1
TGCAGCGTCGCTAGCGCCAATGAGCAGTTCTTC
CSVASANEQFF
>TRBD2|15|TRBV28|many|TRBJ2-1
TGTGCCAGCAGTCCCCGACTAGCGGGAGGCCGTCGGCCGTTCTTC
CASSPRLAGGRRPFF
>.|13|TRBV5-5|many|TRBJ2-4
TGTGCCAGCAGCTTGGGAGGGTCGAACATTCAGTACTTC
CASSLGGSNIQYF
>.|16|TRBV7-9|many|TRBJ2-5
TGTGCCAGCAGCTTACGCGGGCAGAATATAGGAGAGACCCAGTACTTC
CASSLRGQNIGETQYF
>TRBD2|18|TRBV20-1|many|TRBJ2-3
TGCAGTGCTACCCCGGGACTAGCGGGGGAGCCTAGCACAGATACGCAGTATTTT
CSATPGLAGEPSTDTQYF
>TRBD2|16|TRBV6-2/TRBV6-3|many|TRBJ2-1
TGTGCCAGCAGTTACTCCGGGACTAGCTTCTTTAATGAGCAGTTCTTC
CASSYSGTSFFNEQFF
>TRBD2|16|TRBV5-4|many|TRBJ2-5
TGTGCCAGCAGCTTGGTTGGCGGGAGGCTAGAAGAGACCCAGTACTTC
CASSLVGGRLEETQYF
>.|13|TRBV10-3|few|TRBJ1-2
TGTGCCATCAGTGGTTCGCCAGGGAATGGCTACACCTTC
CAISGSPGNGYTF
>.|13|TRBV12-3/TRBV12-4|many|TRBJ2-7
TGTGCCAGCAGTTCAGACTTGAACTACGAGCAGTACTTC
CASSSDLNYEQYF
>.|14|TRBV6-1|.|TRBJ2-3
TGTGCCAGCAGTGTCAGACTAGACGGTGATACGCAGTATTTT
CASSVRLDGDTQYF
>.|13|TRBV7-9|.|TRBJ1-1
TGTGCCAGCAGTCCAGGGATCAATACTGAAGCTTTCTTT
CASSPGINTEAFF
>.|11|TRBV12-3/TRBV12-4|many|TRBJ2-5
TGTGCCAGCAGGACCGGTGGGACCCAGTACTTC
CASRTGGTQYF
>.|13|TRBV4-3|few|TRBJ2-7
TGCGCCAGCAGCCAAGAGGTCAACTACGAGCAGTACTTC
CASSQEVNYEQYF
>.|11|TRBV24-1|many|TRBJ2-3
TGTGCCACCAGTGCTTCAGATACGCAGTATTTT
CATSASDTQYF
>.|14|TRBV2|many|TRBJ2-1
TGTGCCAGCAGTGATGAAGGGGGGAACAATGAGCAGTTCTTC
CASSDEGGNNEQFF
>TRBD2|17|TRBV20-1|.|TRBJ2-1
TGCAGTGCTAGAGAAATCGGGAGGACCCTCTCCTACAATGAGCAGTTCTTC
CSAREIGRTLSYNEQFF
>.|15|TRBV12-3/TRBV12-4|many|TRBJ2-2
TGTGCCAGCAGCACCCACAGGGTGGGCACCGGGGAGCTGTTTTTT
CASSTHRVGTGELFF